This TCR beta chain derives from a study of T cell responses to AZD1222 COVID-19 vaccine. Produced via immunoSEQ multiplex PCR; TCRdb's table is partial and in-frame only. The sample records approximately 150,000 clones, roughly 91% being singletons. Study-wide results and limits: Elevations in Spike-specific TCR breadth and depth followed administration of two AZD1222 doses. Mapped onto spike, vaccine-associated CD4 TCRs spanned it and were dominant at 160-218 and 743-854.

Second-dose schedules of about 4 or about 12 weeks were combined. CDR3 length equals 15 residues. V was shortened by 3 bases and J by 4 bases, with 16 bases between the two germline ends. CDR1 is MNHEY, CDR2 SVGEGT, per germline. This clone was observed many times. The target antigen is unknown. The specimen comprised peripheral blood, sampled 28 days after the second AZD1222 dose. The chain has TRBV6-2 or TRBV6-3 and TRBJ2-7; a possible D gene is TRBD2 (6 bases). This sequence originates from an adult who received the AZD1222 COVID-19 vaccine. The CDR3 sequence is CASSYGGDGPYEQYF. The CDR3, as DNA: TGTGCCAGCAGTTATGGAGGGGACGGACCATACGAGCAGTACTTC.